Following are 29 T cell receptor beta chains from one sample sequenced in a study of blood T cell repertoires in COVID-19. Measured with immunoSEQ multiplex PCR; TCRdb has only the in-frame clones, and not every one. The table shows about 58,000 clones, with nearly 90% occurring only once. The specimen sequenced was peripheral blood. All receptors come from a man aged 60 to 75 with active COVID-19.

This chain uses TRBV28 with TRBJ2-4; 9 bases map to TRBD1. The germline V gene has CDR1 MDHEN and CDR2 SYDVKM. The CDR3 length is 15 residues. J lost 9 bases, V lost 8 bases, and 14 bases had no gene match. CDR3 region: CASALRDRAYGIQYF. DNA of the CDR3: TGTGCCAGCGCCCTAAGGGACAGGGCTTATGGCATTCAGTACTTC.

This chain connects TRBV3-1 (or the pseudogene TRBV3-2) to TRBJ1-5; D gene uncertain. V was clipped by 1 base and J by 4 bases, with 8 bases between them. Looked up from germline, CDR1 is LGHDT and CDR2 is YNNKEL (reference sequence). This CDR3 contains 14 residues. CDR3: CASSQGLPNQPQHF. The CDR3, as DNA: TGTGCCAGCAGCCAAGGGCTGCCTAATCAGCCCCAGCATTTT.

This chain links TRBV5-6 with TRBJ1-3; 7 bases map to TRBD1. The CDR3 runs to 18 residues. With V trimmed by 4 bases and J by 0 bases, 13 bases remained unmatched. Looked up from germline, CDR1 is SGHDT and CDR2 is YYEEEE. The CDR3 spells CASSPRRGRGSSGNTIYF. Here the CDR3 DNA reads TGTGCCAGCAGCCCCCGGCGGGGCAGGGGGAGCTCTGGAAACACCATATATTTT.

This sequence joins TRBV7-6 and TRBJ2-5; TRBD1 agrees at 7 bases. The CDR3 spans 18 residues. V lost 5 bases, J lost 2 bases, and 17 bases stayed unmatched. Germline V gene lookup returns CDR1 SGHVS and CDR2 FNYEAQ. CDR3 sequence: CASSRDRGLTALQETQYF. The CDR3 DNA is TGTGCCAGCAGCCGCGATAGGGGGCTGACGGCCCTACAAGAGACCCAGTACTTC.

The chain is built from TRBV6-5 and TRBJ2-3; D unclear. From germline, CDR1 is MNHEY and CDR2 SVGAGI. V lost 0 bases and J lost 3, with 4 bases in between. This CDR3 spans 13 amino acids. The CDR3 reads CASSYSETDTQYF. The DNA of the CDR3 is TGTGCCAGCAGTTACTCGGAGACAGATACGCAGTATTTT.

This clone was counted once. The rearrangement uses TRBV9 and TRBJ2-7; D is unresolved. The V and J ends lost 0 bases and 2 bases respectively, with 9 bases between them. The CDR3 totals 14 residues. CDR1 SGDLS and CDR2 YYNGEE come from the germline V gene. The CDR3 reads CASSVAADTYEQYF. The CDR3 nucleotides read TGTGCCAGCAGCGTAGCGGCAGACACCTACGAGCAGTACTTC.

Worth noting for this clone: A junction boundary mismatches the germline segment, possibly from a read error. The same CDR3 can be traced to other DNA sequences in this sample. V and J are TRBV9 and TRBJ1-1; D call uncertain. The CDR3 runs to 14 residues. The V gene's germline CDR1 is SGDLS and CDR2 YYNGEE. The CDR3 reads CASSASLLYTEAFF. CDR3 DNA: TGTGCCAGCAGCGCTAGTTTACTATACACTGAAGCTTTTTTT. The full variable domain, rest sourced from reference TRBV9 and TRBJ1-1, is DSGVTQTPKHLITATGQRVTLRCSPRSGDLSVYWYQQSLDQGLQFLIQYYNGEERAKGNILERFSAQQFPDLHSELNLSSLELGDSALYFCASSASLLYTEAFFGQGTRLTVV.

The rearrangement joins TRBV5-6 to TRBJ1-6; weak D call: TRBD1 (5 bases). Trimming pared 5 bases from V and 10 bases from J, leaving 13 bases between. Germline V gene data show CDR1 as SGHDT and CDR2 as YYEEEE. CDR3 length: 13 residues. The CDR3 here is CASRGDSRSPLHF. The CDR3 DNA sequence: TGTGCCAGCAGAGGCGACAGTCGCTCACCCCTCCACTTT.

This rearrangement joins TRBV5-1 to TRBJ2-5; the match to TRBD2 covers 9 bases. CDR1 and CDR2 from the germline V gene are SGHRS and YFSETQ. This CDR3 spans 16 amino acids. The J segment lost 1 base and the V segment lost 2 bases, leaving 6 bases of the junction unmatched. In nucleotides, the CDR3 is TGCGCCAGCAGCTTCGCGGGAGGGCTCCTCCAAGAGACCCAGTACTTC. Protein product: CASSFAGGLLQETQYF.

This clone was picked up a small number of times. V and J are TRBV27 and TRBJ1-4; D is undetermined. Germline values: CDR1 MNHEY, CDR2 SMNVEV (reference sequence). The length of the CDR3 is 18 residues. Trimming stripped 1 base from V and 5 bases from J, with 20 bases between. CDR3 sequence (DNA): TGTGCCAGCAGTTTATGGGCCCCCCAGAATCATGGGAATGAAAAACTGTTTTTT. Protein: CASSLWAPQNHGNEKLFF.

Only a few counts were recorded for this clone. The V and J genes are TRBV30 and TRBJ1-6; TRBD1 matches 7 bases. V was pared by 5 bases and J by 8 bases, with 9 bases of the junction left unmatched. This CDR3 has 14 amino acids. Germline-derived CDR1 and CDR2 are GTSNPN and SVGIG (reference sequence). For the CDR3, the DNA is TGTGCCTGGGACTCCGGGACAGATTATTCACCCCTCCACTTT. It yields the protein CAWDSGTDYSPLHF.

V is TRBV25-1 and J is TRBJ2-1, with TRBD2 matching over 7 bases. CDR1 and CDR2 (germline): MGHDK, SYGVNS. V was pared by 2 bases and J by 3 bases, with 1 base of the junction left unmatched. The CDR3 length is 14 residues. CDR3: CASSEAGDYNEQFF. CDR3 nucleotide sequence: TGTGCCAGCAGTGAAGCGGGAGACTACAATGAGCAGTTCTTC.

This CDR3 is CASSPRYSGANVLTF. CDR3 DNA: TGCGCCAGCAGCCCGAGATATTCTGGGGCCAACGTCCTGACTTTC. This chain links TRBV4-1 with TRBJ2-6; no reliable D call. Germline lookup yields CDR1 MGHRA and CDR2 YSYEKL. This CDR3 is 15 amino acids long. V was shortened by 4 bases and J by 1 base, with 8 bases between the two germline ends.

The rearrangement joins TRBV7-2 to TRBJ1-1; D is possibly TRBD1 (6 bases). The CDR3 is 15 amino acids. Trimming took off 4 bases at V and 0 bases at J, with 12 bases between the two ends. Germline CDR1 SGHTA, CDR2 FQGNSA. CDR3 nucleotides: TGTGCCAGCAGCTCACAGGGTTCCATGAACACTGAAGCTTTCTTT. Translating gives CASSSQGSMNTEAFF. Drawing the rest from reference TRBV7-2 and TRBJ1-1, the complete variable domain is GAGVSQSPSNKVTEKGKDVELRCDPISGHTALYWYRQSLGQGLEFLIYFQGNSAPDKSGLPSDRFSAERTGGSVSTLTIQRTQQEDSAVYLCASSSQGSMNTEAFFGQGTRLTVV.

V gene TRBV7-6 combines with J gene TRBJ2-7, with 7 nucleotides matching TRBD1. This CDR3 comprises 15 residues. V trimming: 3 bases; J trimming: 6 bases; junction bases outside the gene matches: 11. From germline, CDR1 is SGHVS and CDR2 FNYEAQ. The CDR3, as DNA: TGTGCCAGCAGCTTCCAATCGACAGGGTTGAGCGAGCAGTACTTC. It translates to CASSFQSTGLSEQYF.

The gene calls are TRBV30 and TRBJ2-3, with TRBD2 identical over 8 bases. V was pared by 1 base and J by 0 bases, with 3 bases of the junction left unmatched. The CDR3 is 15 amino acids. Germline lookup yields CDR1 GTSNPN and CDR2 SVGIG (reference sequence). The CDR3 nucleotides read TGTGCCTGGAGTGGGGTAGCGGGGAGCACAGATACGCAGTATTTT. Translating it yields CAWSGVAGSTDTQYF.

The chain combines TRBV29-1 with TRBJ2-7; TRBD1 matches 7 bases. The trim removed 3 bases at V and 3 bases at J, leaving 14 bases unmatched. The CDR3 sequence is 16 residues long. Germline CDR1 reads SQVTM; CDR2 reads ANQGSEA. CDR3 bases: TGCAGCGTTGACGGGGTGGGGACAGCCGATGTCTACGAGCAGTACTTC. This sequence encodes CSVDGVGTADVYEQYF.

This chain uses TRBV5-1 with TRBJ2-7, with D tentatively TRBD2 (6 bases). Germline V gene lookup returns CDR1 SGHRS and CDR2 YFSETQ. Trimming stripped 7 bases from V and 2 bases from J, with 16 bases between. This CDR3 has 14 amino acids. CDR3 bases: TGCGCCAGCGGACGTGAGGGAGGAGCCTACGAGCAGTACTTC. Its protein is CASGREGGAYEQYF.

This chain uses TRBV6-2 or TRBV6-3 with TRBJ2-7, with 8 bases aligning to TRBD1. CDR1 and CDR2 (germline): MNHEY, SVGEGT. The CDR3 has 14 residues. Trimming removed 4 bases from V and 3 bases from J; junction bases left unmatched: 5. CDR3 sequence: CASSFTGGGYEQYF. The CDR3 region has the DNA TGTGCCAGCAGTTTCACAGGGGGAGGCTACGAGCAGTACTTC.

The chain employs TRBV4-1 and TRBJ1-2; TRBD1 matches 9 bases. V was pared by 10 bases and J by 6 bases, with 9 bases of the junction left unmatched. The CDR3 runs to 13 residues. The germline V gene encodes CDR1 MGHRA and CDR2 YSYEKL. CDR3 sequence reads: CATWDRATDGYTF. CDR3 DNA sequence: TGCGCCACTTGGGACAGGGCTACGGATGGCTACACCTTC.

This clone was recorded once. The DNA of the CDR3 is TGTGCCAGCAGCTTAGATGGGACTGCCGAGCAGTACTTC. Its protein product is CASSLDGTAEQYF. The chain recombines TRBV11-3 with TRBJ2-7, with D perhaps TRBD2 (6 bases). This CDR3 region has 13 residues. The ends were cut back, 0 bases at V and 6 bases at J, with 9 bases in the middle. Germline V gives CDR1 SGHNT, CDR2 YENEEA. Full variable domain (rest looked up from reference TRBV11-3 and TRBJ2-7): EAGVVQSPRYKIIEKKQPVAFWCNPISGHNTLYWYLQNLGQGPELLIRYENEEAVDDSQLPKDRFSAERLKGVDSTLKIQPAELGDSAVYLCASSLDGTAEQYFGPGTRLTVT.

This clone was seen a handful of times. The V call is TRBV3-1 (or the pseudogene TRBV3-2), the J call TRBJ2-7; D gene unclear. The CDR3 covers 14 residues. Trimming removed 0 bases from V and 0 bases from J, with 6 bases in between. Looked up from germline, CDR1 is LGHDT and CDR2 is YNNKEL (reference sequence). The CDR3 loop is CASSQEISSYEQYF. The CDR3 DNA reads as TGTGCCAGCAGCCAAGAGATCAGCTCCTACGAGCAGTACTTC.

The table lists this clone with a count of one. The chain uses TRBV27 and TRBJ2-3, with D hard to call. The CDR3 totals 16 residues. CDR1 and CDR2 (germline): MNHEY, SMNVEV (reference sequence). Trimming removed 6 bases at V and 0 bases at J, with 16 bases between. The CDR3 DNA follows: TGTGCCAGCAGAACAGCCGCTGCGCTAAGCACAGATACGCAGTATTTT. This sequence encodes CASRTAAALSTDTQYF.

This rearrangement joins TRBV6-5 to TRBJ1-1; D is ambiguous. Trimming took off 2 bases at V and 8 bases at J, with 9 bases between the two ends. Germline CDR1 and CDR2: MNHEY and SVGAGI. The CDR3 is 12 residues long. The CDR3 loop reads CASSYGQAEAFF. The CDR3, as DNA: TGTGCCAGCAGTTACGGCCAGGCAGAAGCTTTCTTT.

A word on this clone: The junction departs from the called germline gene at one end, perhaps through a read error. V gene TRBV6-1 combines with J gene TRBJ1-1; TRBD1 matches at 7 bases. CDR3 length equals 13 residues. The germline CDR1 and CDR2 sequences are MNHNS and SASEGT. The CDR3 sequence is CASREDRVAEAFF. CDR3 bases: TGTGCCAGCAGGGAAGACAGGGTTGCTGAAGCTTTCTTT.

The CDR3 bases are TGTGCCAGCAGCCTCCAGGGAAATAGCAATCAGCCCCAGCATTTT. It specifies CASSLQGNSNQPQHF. This chain links TRBV6-5 with TRBJ1-5, with D possibly matching TRBD1 (5 bases). Germline loops: CDR1 MNHEY, CDR2 SVGAGI. There are 15 residues in the CDR3. Trimming left V 6 bases short and J 0 bases short, with 12 bases between.

V gene TRBV6-5 combines with J gene TRBJ1-2; tentatively, D is TRBD1 (6 bases). The V end was cut by 5 bases, the J end by 3 bases, with 13 bases between. The CDR3 consists of 14 residues. In germline, CDR1 is MNHEY, CDR2 SVGAGI. CDR3 sequence (DNA): TGTGCCAGCAGTCCCCCCGGGGGGCACTATGGCTACACCTTC. Translated: CASSPPGGHYGYTF.

The V call is TRBV5-5, the J call TRBJ2-7; 14 bases agree with TRBD2. In germline, CDR1 is SGHKS, CDR2 YYEKEE (reference sequence). This CDR3 is built from 20 residues. The V gene end was trimmed by 2 bases and the J gene end by 0 bases; junction bases not matched to a gene: 13. CDR3 nucleotides: TGTGCCAGCAGCTTCGGCCCGGGACTAGCGGGAGCGTTTAACTCCTACGAGCAGTACTTC. It yields the protein CASSFGPGLAGAFNSYEQYF.

The chain links TRBV3-1 (or the pseudogene TRBV3-2) to TRBJ1-6; TRBD1 is a possible D gene (6 bases). Germline lookup yields CDR1 LGHDT and CDR2 YNNKEL (reference sequence). Trimming took off 4 bases at V and 0 bases at J, with 13 bases between the two ends. This CDR3 has 17 residues. This chain's CDR3 is CASSLKGVSSYNSPLHF. The CDR3 nucleotides read TGTGCCAGCAGCCTCAAGGGGGTAAGCTCCTATAATTCACCCCTCCACTTT.